This is a list of T cell receptor beta chains from one sample in a study of T cells expressing NK-cell markers. TCRdb processed the 5' RACE reads again and assigns one entry to each CDR3 protein, with no DNA. There are 350,000 to 450,000 distinct CDR3 sequences in the sample, with roughly 5.2% held by the top ten. Specimen: blood T cells: a sorted CD56 or NKG2C T cell subset, CD4+ or CD8+ T cells, or bulk PBMC T cells (not recorded which). The receptors here all came from a man aged 18-75 years in good health. Both conserved end residues are part of each CDR3.

v_gene	len	j_gene	CDR3aa
TRBV3-1	15	TRBJ1-1	CASSLDRVRRTEAFF
TRBV30	12	TRBJ1-1	CASNRAGTEAFF
TRBV27	13	TRBJ2-7	CASRLEVASEQYF
TRBV7-2	13	TRBJ1-5	CASSTDGNQPQHF
TRBV11-3	16	TRBJ2-1	CASSAHSGGPYNEQFF
TRBV7-3	14	TRBJ2-1	CASSLGPEVNEQFF
TRBV6-1	14	TRBJ2-6	CASRGRRGANVLTF
TRBV20-1	15	TRBJ2-3	CSATPGRGGADTQYF
TRBV7-3	14	TRBJ1-2	CASSIDTFGYGYTF
TRBV28	15	TRBJ1-5	CASSSPRPSNQPQHF
TRBV7-9	15	TRBJ2-7	CASTRGGGSKTEQYF
TRBV4-2	13	TRBJ2-7	CASSQRLAAEQYF
TRBV12-3/TRBV12-4	13	TRBJ1-5	CASTRTDLGPQHF
TRBV20-1	14	TRBJ2-7	CTGQSPWFTREQYF
TRBV7-9	14	TRBJ2-3	CASKRGGSTDTQYF
TRBV20-1	13	TRBJ1-1	CSVTAAVITEAFF
TRBV14	19	TRBJ2-1	CASSQSTSGGPSSYNEQFF
TRBV7-9	16	TRBJ2-1	CASSSPRLAGDNEQFF
TRBV25-1	14	TRBJ1-5	CASSDVEDFRPQHF
TRBV5-1	13	TRBJ2-7	CASGEGRPGEQYF
TRBV10-3	17	TRBJ2-7	CAISETSGGPNPYEQYF
TRBV30	17	TRBJ2-1	CAWSLSRTSGGYNEQFF
TRBV5-1	16	TRBJ2-6	CASSLVTGSGANVLTF
TRBV7-2	13	TRBJ2-3	CASRTEPTDTQYF
TRBV12-3/TRBV12-4	11	TRBJ2-1	CASSDTGTQFF
TRBV6-1	14	TRBJ2-7	CASRNIQVPYEQYF
TRBV5-1	15	TRBJ2-3	CASSLERTGGDTQYF
TRBV12-3/TRBV12-4	14	TRBJ1-1	CASSIRAWNTEAFF
TRBV4-1	17	TRBJ2-5	CASSQDWVRAPGETQYF
TRBV28	14	TRBJ1-2	CASSPQTGGPGYTF
TRBV7-2	15	TRBJ1-1	CASSLSVGVNTEAFF
TRBV6-2/TRBV6-3	13	TRBJ2-7	CASSDGAYGEQYF
TRBV14	16	TRBJ2-3	CASSRQLAGSLDTQYF
TRBV6-1	14	TRBJ2-3	CASSRVEPRDTQYF
TRBV30	12	TRBJ2-7	CAWLKHPYEQYF
TRBV5-1	16	TRBJ1-4	CASSSGDGRQREKLFF